Shown below are 4 T cell receptor beta chains from a single sample sequenced in a study of human T cells and chemical hapten exposure. Sample treatment: therapeutic diphenylcyclopropenone sensitization with weekly scalp DPC. The library attached unique molecular identifiers to individual cDNA molecules. MiXCR was run by TCRdb on the reads, yielding one entry per CDR3 protein. This sample has approximately 4,000 distinct CDR3 sequences, with approximately 49% found just once. Sequencing was performed on whole blood, taken before DPC sensitization or 2, 6, or about 24 weeks after (not recorded which). Receptors were obtained from an adult with alopecia areata. Some clones in this sample may be carry-over from other donors' samples. This table probably holds off-target reads from a library built for another chain.

This chain connects TRBV2 to TRBJ2-3; 8 bases fit TRBD2. This CDR3 is 14 amino acids long. CDR1 SNHLY and CDR2 FYNNEI come from the germline V gene. Trimming took 5 bases from V and 6 from J; bases not matched to a gene: 7. The CDR3 reads CASSRGTSPDTQYF. The CDR3 DNA reads TGTGCCAGCAGTCGTGGGACTAGTCCCGATACGCAGTATTTT.

This clonotype was counted only a few times. The V and J genes are TRBV6-4 and TRBJ2-1; perhaps D is TRBD1 or TRBD2 (5 bases each). Germline lookup yields CDR1 MRHNA and CDR2 SNTAGT. The CDR3 runs to 14 residues. The V gene lost 6 bases and the J gene lost 6 bases, with 15 bases spanning the gap. The CDR3 nucleotides are TGTGCCAGCAGCTGGGGACCCATCCCCAATGAGCAGTTCTTC. Its protein product is CASSWGPIPNEQFF.

This clonotype was observed a handful of times. This rearrangement joins TRBV5-6 to TRBJ2-5, with a possible D match to TRBD1 (6 bases). Germline V gives CDR1 SGHDT, CDR2 YYEEEE. The CDR3 has 15 residues. V shed 0 bases and J shed 0 bases, with 9 bases lying between them. For the CDR3, the DNA is TGTGCCAGCAGCTTGGCCACAGGGTACCAAGAGACCCAGTACTTC. Translating gives CASSLATGYQETQYF. Looking up the rest from reference TRBV5-6 and TRBJ2-5 gives the full variable domain: DAGVTQSPTHLIKTRGQQVTLRCSPKSGHDTVSWYQQALGQGPQFIFQYYEEEERQRGNFPDRFSGHQFPNYSSELNVNALLLGDSALYLCASSLATGYQETQYFGPGTRLLVL.

This clonotype was recorded a few times. CDR3 DNA: TGCAGTGCTAGAGATCGGATAGGGAAAGGAACTAATGAAAAACTGTTTTTT. This gives the protein CSARDRIGKGTNEKLFF. The rearrangement uses TRBV20-1 and TRBJ1-4, with unresolved D. This CDR3 has 17 residues. Trimming removed 0 bases from V and 1 base from J, with 15 bases in between. Germline lookup yields CDR1 DFQATT and CDR2 SNEGSKA (reference sequence).